The sequence of this TCR beta chain was determined in a study of cytomegalovirus exposure and HLA in healthy donors. TCRdb's table, derived via immunoSEQ multiplex PCR, lists solely in-frame clones and lacks some. The sample carries 110,000 or so clones, approximately 89% recorded once. From germline, CDR1 is SGHRS and CDR2 YFSETQ. The CDR3 is 15 amino acids. V was clipped by 5 bases and J by 5 bases; unmatched bases: 13. The TCR comes from a man aged 18 to 29 in good health and CMV-seronegative. This rearrangement joins TRBV5-1 to TRBJ2-7; TRBD1 aligns across 7 bases. The sample was PBMCs. The DNA for the CDR3 is TGCGCCAGCAGTTTAGAAGGGGGCTCCGGACACGAGCAGTACTTC. It encodes CASSLEGGSGHEQYF.